This T cell receptor beta chain was documented in a study of T cells in tuberculosis. Study-wide background: Within 7 days of starting treatment, or before, PBMC were stored. Study results and caveats: Active tuberculosis patients had shorter CDR3-alpha; the beta difference was nonsignificant. GEM motif frequencies gave more than 65% accuracy; the GMM repertoire gave approximately 90%.

Worth noting for this clone: Its specificity is not known.

Germline CDR1 is MNHEY and CDR2 is SVGAGI. Trimming cost V 2 bases and J 4 bases; bases outside gene matches: 2. CDR3 length equals 14 residues. Specified time point: new active TB diagnosis, blood taken before or within 7 days of starting treatment. Each patient had positive sputum smear microscopy and/or positive culture. Some clones are missing from TCRdb's copy, which holds only in-frame ones; the method was immunoSEQ multiplex PCR. The sample contains around 30,000 clones, around 88% of which appear only once. The chain links TRBV6-5 to TRBJ2-5; 9 nucleotides line up with TRBD1. The specimen comprised PBMCs, sampled at tuberculosis diagnosis. This clonotype originated in an adult with tuberculosis. The CDR3 sequence: CASSYLQGAETQYF. The CDR3 DNA reads TGTGCCAGCAGTTACCTACAGGGGGCAGAGACCCAGTACTTC.